This T cell receptor beta chain was documented in a study of blood T cells in healthy people across ages. Researchers report isolating at least 7 million PBMCs per sample. CDR1 MDHEN and CDR2 SYDVKM come from the germline V gene. This CDR3 spans 16 amino acids. The germline V and J ends were trimmed by 6 bases and 2 bases, with 17 bases remaining between them. Combining a sample-barcoded 5' primer with a J-beta primer mix, a second PCR ran for 7 to 11 cycles. From the 5' RACE reads, TCRdb called clonotypes with MiXCR, one entry per CDR3 protein. This table has about 1.8 million distinct CDR3 sequences, roughly 52% appearing once. This clonotype was observed a few times.

Sequenced material: blood. This rearrangement joins TRBV28 to TRBJ2-1; no clear D. This receptor was taken from a woman aged 40 to 50 in good health. CDR3 nucleotides: TGTGCCAGCAGAATGAAAAGCGAGCTGACCTACAATGAGCAGTTCTTC. Protein sequence: CASRMKSELTYNEQFF.